The 29 T cell receptor beta chains given below trace back to one sample, sequenced in a study of blood T cell repertoires in COVID-19. TCRdb keeps only in-frame clones here, not all; method: immunoSEQ multiplex PCR. The table records about 62,000 clones, approximately 92% of them present only once. Sequences were obtained from peripheral blood. All receptors derive from a human donor in a cohort sampled during active COVID-19.

The V and J genes are TRBV19 and TRBJ2-3; tentative D call: TRBD1 (6 bases). The CDR3 is made up of 16 amino acids. The germline V and J ends were trimmed by 5 bases and 3 bases, with 18 bases remaining between them. The germline V gene encodes CDR1 LNHDA and CDR2 SQIVND (reference sequence). As DNA, the CDR3 is TGTGCCAGTAGTCTTCCGGGACACCCAAGAACAGATACGCAGTATTTT. The encoded protein is CASSLPGHPRTDTQYF.

V is TRBV7-2 and J is TRBJ2-5; TRBD2 agrees at 9 bases. The CDR3 has 14 residues. CDR1 and CDR2 from the germline V gene are SGHTA and FQGNSA. With V trimmed by 10 bases and J by 4 bases, 10 bases remained unmatched. CDR3 protein: CAIRLGAGGETQYF. The CDR3 DNA is TGTGCCATTCGACTAGGAGCGGGAGGAGAGACCCAGTACTTC.

The chain couples TRBV11-2 to TRBJ1-1, with 9 bases fitting TRBD1. The CDR3 sequence is 12 residues long. Germline CDR1 SGHAT, CDR2 FQNNGV. Unmatched junction bases numbered 6, after V lost 5 bases and J lost 11 bases. In DNA form, the CDR3 reads TGTGCCAGCAGCCTGGGACAGGGATTGGCTTTCTTT. Encoded protein: CASSLGQGLAFF.

As to this clone: Sequence at one end of the junction differs from germline and may be a read error. The chain couples TRBV30 to TRBJ1-2, with D possibly matching TRBD1 (5 bases). Germline CDR1 reads GTSNPN; CDR2 reads SVGIG (reference sequence). The CDR3 loop spans 14 amino acids. The CDR3 DNA is TGTGCCCGGAGAACGGACCGGGGGGTCGGTGGCTACACCTTC. Translating it yields CARRTDRGVGGYTF.

The J gene is TRBJ1-2, the V gene TRBV7-2, with 8 bases fitting TRBD1. V shed 3 bases and J 0 bases; nucleotides not matched to a gene: 9. The CDR3 contains 17 residues. Germline CDR1 is SGHTA and CDR2 is FQGNSA. DNA of the CDR3: TGTGCCAGCAGCTTGAGGACAGGGCTTGGGACTAACTATGGCTACACCTTC. This translates into CASSLRTGLGTNYGYTF.

The genes are TRBV9 and TRBJ1-5; 7 bases fit TRBD1. Trimming took 3 bases from V and 3 from J; bases not matched to a gene: 3. Germline values: CDR1 SGDLS, CDR2 YYNGEE. The CDR3 spans 14 residues. The CDR3 spells CASSAGTVNQPQHF. The CDR3 DNA is TGTGCCAGCAGCGCGGGGACAGTCAATCAGCCCCAGCATTTT.

DNA of the CDR3: TGTGCCAGCACCCGCCGGGAGAACACTGAAGCTTTCTTT. It specifies CASTRRENTEAFF. The rearrangement uses TRBV7-9 and TRBJ1-1; D gene ambiguous. The V gene lost 7 bases and the J gene lost 1 base, with 10 bases spanning the gap. Per the germline V gene, CDR1 is SEHNR and CDR2 is FQNEAQ (reference sequence). CDR3 length equals 13 residues. The full variable domain, in which reference TRBV7-9 and TRBJ1-1 provide the parts outside the CDR3, is DTGVSQNPRHKITKRGQNVTFRCDPISEHNRLYWYRQTLGQGPEFLTYFQNEAQLEKSRLLSDRFSAERPKGSFSTLEIQRTEQGDSAMYLCASTRRENTEAFFGQGTRLTVV.

The chain carries TRBV5-1 and TRBJ2-3, with 9 bases lining up with TRBD1. V lost 2 bases, J lost 2 bases, and 18 bases stayed unmatched. From germline, CDR1 is SGHRS and CDR2 YFSETQ. The length of the CDR3 is 20 residues. CDR3 bases: TGCGCCAGCAGCTTTCCGGCAATCCCACGGGACAGGGAATTCACAGATACGCAGTATTTT. It encodes CASSFPAIPRDREFTDTQYF.

The chain has TRBV7-3 and TRBJ2-2, with 9 bases identical to TRBD2. The V gene end was trimmed by 4 bases and the J gene end by 8 bases; junction bases not matched to a gene: 8. This CDR3 has 15 residues. The V gene's germline CDR1 is SGHTA and CDR2 FQGTGA. In DNA form, the CDR3 reads TGTGCCAGCAGCTCCGGGACTAGCCGTTCAGGGGAGCTGTTTTTT. Residues: CASSSGTSRSGELFF. The full variable domain, with the rest looked up from reference TRBV7-3 and TRBJ2-2, is GAGVSQTPSNKVTEKGKYVELRCDPISGHTALYWYRQSLGQGPEFLIYFQGTGAADDSGLPNDRFFAVRPEGSVSTLKIQRTERGDSAVYLCASSSGTSRSGELFFGEGSRLTVL.

The chain links TRBV4-2 to TRBJ1-6; no firm D call. The CDR3 contains 14 residues. CDR1 LGHNA and CDR2 YNFKEQ come from the germline V gene. Trimming stripped 0 bases from V and 7 bases from J, with 7 bases between. The CDR3 DNA follows: TGTGCCAGCAGCCAAGATGGGCTAAATTCACCCCTCCACTTT. It encodes CASSQDGLNSPLHF.

V gene TRBV3-1 (or the pseudogene TRBV3-2) combines with J gene TRBJ2-1, with D possibly matching TRBD1 (5 bases). Germline V CDR1 and CDR2: LGHDT, YNNKEL (reference sequence). V was trimmed by 4 bases and J by 0 bases, leaving 7 bases between them. This CDR3 has 14 residues. CDR3 nucleotide sequence: TGTGCCAGCAGCCGACAGAGCTCCTACAATGAGCAGTTCTTC. It yields the protein CASSRQSSYNEQFF.

The chain carries TRBV19 and TRBJ1-4; D perhaps matches TRBD1 (5 bases). CDR1 is LNHDA, CDR2 SQIVND, per germline (reference sequence). V was clipped by 4 bases and J by 11 bases, with 11 bases between them. The CDR3 consists of 12 residues. DNA of the CDR3: TGTGCCAGTAGTACCTTACGGGGGAAACTGTTTTTT. Protein product: CASSTLRGKLFF.

The V and J genes are TRBV5-4 and TRBJ2-3, with TRBD2 matching 7 bases. The junction had 6 bases not matched to a gene; V was cut back by 0 bases and J by 2 bases. Germline V gene sequence: CDR1 SGHNT, CDR2 YYREEE (reference sequence). This CDR3 spans 16 amino acids. DNA of the CDR3: TGTGCCAGCAGCTTGGGGGGGGGAAGGAACACAGATACGCAGTATTTT. It specifies CASSLGGGRNTDTQYF.

The chain joins TRBV7-2 to TRBJ1-1; TRBD1 might be the D (5 bases). V gave up 1 base and J gave up 4 bases, with 7 bases separating them. CDR1 is SGHTA and CDR2 is FQGNSA in the germline V gene. This CDR3 comprises 13 residues. CDR3 amino acids: CASSLGQPTEAFF. The CDR3 nucleotides read TGTGCCAGCAGCTTAGGACAGCCCACTGAAGCTTTCTTT. The variable domain in full, with the rest retrieved from reference TRBV7-2 and TRBJ1-1, is GAGVSQSPSNKVTEKGKDVELRCDPISGHTALYWYRQSLGQGLEFLIYFQGNSAPDKSGLPSDRFSAERTGGSVSTLTIQRTQQEDSAVYLCASSLGQPTEAFFGQGTRLTVV.

The chain uses TRBV27 and TRBJ1-2, with D uncertain. Germline lookup yields CDR1 MNHEY and CDR2 SMNVEV (reference sequence). The V end lost 2 bases, the J end lost 8 bases, and 9 bases lay between the germline ends. This CDR3 spans 12 amino acids. The CDR3 DNA is TGTGCCAGCAGTTTAGGAGATGGCGGCTACACCTTC. It encodes CASSLGDGGYTF.

The chain is built from TRBV27 and TRBJ2-5, with 10 bases identical to TRBD2. The CDR3 covers 16 residues. Germline V gene lookup returns CDR1 MNHEY and CDR2 SMNVEV (reference sequence). Trimming removed 4 bases from V and 2 bases from J; junction bases left unmatched: 7. The CDR3 is CASSYLAGDGQETQYF. In DNA, the CDR3 is TGTGCCAGCAGTTACCTAGCGGGGGACGGGCAAGAGACCCAGTACTTC.

V gene TRBV10-1 combines with J gene TRBJ2-1; perhaps TRBD1 as D (5 bases). Germline V gene sequence: CDR1 WNHNN, CDR2 SYGVQD (reference sequence). CDR3 length: 15 residues. V dropped 2 bases and J dropped 7 bases, with 15 bases sitting between them. CDR3 sequence (DNA): TGCGCCAGCAGTGAGACGCGACAGATTATTAATGAGCAGTTCTTC. Translation gives CASSETRQIINEQFF.

This rearrangement joins TRBV7-9 to TRBJ1-2, with D possibly matching TRBD1 (5 bases). Germline V gene sequence: CDR1 SEHNR, CDR2 FQNEAQ (reference sequence). This CDR3 comprises 17 residues. The V end was cut by 5 bases, the J end by 5 bases, with 24 bases between. CDR3 residues: CASSIGSGGDLGYGYTF. CDR3 in DNA: TGTGCCAGCAGCATAGGATCGGGAGGGGATCTTGGGTATGGCTACACCTTC.

V gene TRBV18 combines with J gene TRBJ1-2, with TRBD1 as a possible D gene (6 bases). The CDR3 spans 13 residues. V lost 2 bases and J 7 bases, leaving 11 bases between the germline ends. CDR1 is KGHSH and CDR2 is LQKENI in the germline V gene. The CDR3 region has the DNA TGTGCCAGCTCACCAACCGAGGGGGTTGGCTACACCTTC. Amino acids: CASSPTEGVGYTF.

The rearrangement links TRBV3-1 (or the pseudogene TRBV3-2) to TRBJ2-7; D might be TRBD1 (6 bases). V was trimmed by 5 bases and J by 4 bases, leaving 15 bases between them. This CDR3 is built from 14 residues. From germline, CDR1 is LGHDT and CDR2 YNNKEL (reference sequence). The CDR3 DNA reads TGTGCCAGCAGCTTAACCCAGGGGCGGTACGAGCAGTACTTC. This codes for CASSLTQGRYEQYF.

The chain is built from TRBV7-9 and TRBJ2-3, with D possibly TRBD1 on 5 matching bases. This CDR3 has 12 residues. V lost 6 bases to trimming and J lost 9 bases, with 13 bases between them. Germline V gives CDR1 SEHNR, CDR2 FQNEAQ (reference sequence). CDR3 amino acids: CASSRDTGTQYF. In DNA form, the CDR3 reads TGTGCCAGCAGTCGAGACACAGGCACGCAGTATTTT.

This chain connects TRBV13 to TRBJ1-2, with 7 bases lining up with TRBD1. CDR1 is PRHDT, CDR2 FYEKMQ, per germline (reference sequence). V was clipped by 5 bases and J by 1 base; unmatched bases: 1. The CDR3 totals 13 residues. The CDR3 region has the DNA TGTGCCAGCAGCCGGGACAGTAACTATGGCTACACCTTC. It translates to CASSRDSNYGYTF.

This CDR3 reads CASTPLEGTFRETQYF. The DNA of the CDR3 is TGTGCCAGCACCCCCCTGGAGGGAACCTTCCGGGAGACCCAGTACTTC. This chain joins TRBV2 and TRBJ2-5; maybe TRBD2 (6 bases). Germline assignment: CDR1 SNHLY and CDR2 FYNNEI. Trimming cost V 7 bases and J 5 bases, with 23 bases left between them. The CDR3 consists of 16 residues.

The rearrangement links TRBV12-5 to TRBJ1-5; possibly TRBD1 for D (6 bases). The germline V gene encodes CDR1 LGHNT and CDR2 FRNRAP. V lost 1 base and J 6 bases, leaving 16 bases between the germline ends. The CDR3 is made up of 16 amino acids. The CDR3 nucleotides read TGTGCTAGTGGTTTGGCCGCGGGGGGCGGAGGTCAGCCCCAGCATTTT. It is translated as CASGLAAGGGGQPQHF.

The rearrangement uses TRBV24-1 and TRBJ2-1; tentative D call: TRBD1 (6 bases). Germline lookup yields CDR1 KGHDR and CDR2 SFDVKD. The CDR3 has 14 residues. V was cut by 3 bases and J by 12 bases, with 17 bases left in between. The CDR3 here is CATSDRTVGFGQFF. The CDR3 DNA reads TGTGCCACCAGTGATCGGACAGTTGGGTTCGGGCAGTTCTTC.

The V and J genes are TRBV3-1 (or the pseudogene TRBV3-2) and TRBJ1-3; D call uncertain. This CDR3 region has 18 residues. The ends were cut back, 6 bases at V and 0 bases at J, with 21 bases in the middle. Germline values: CDR1 LGHDT, CDR2 YNNKEL (reference sequence). CDR3 sequence: CASSTLLIGRSSGNTIYF. The CDR3 region has the DNA TGTGCCAGCAGTACACTCTTGATAGGGAGATCCTCTGGAAACACCATATATTTT.

The gene calls are TRBV5-1 and TRBJ1-2; 7 positions agree with TRBD1. CDR1 is SGHRS, CDR2 YFSETQ, per germline. V trimming: 5 bases; J trimming: 7 bases; junction bases outside the gene matches: 14. There are 15 residues in the CDR3. The DNA of the CDR3 is TGCGCCAGCAGTTATGGACAGGTCGGTAGGGGTGGCTACACCTTC. It codes for CASSYGQVGRGGYTF.

CDR3 protein: CASKSSTGLGNTIYF. The CDR3, as DNA: TGTGCCAGTAAATCCTCGACAGGGCTGGGAAACACCATATATTTT. The V and J genes are TRBV19 and TRBJ1-3, with 7 nucleotides matching TRBD1. CDR1 is LNHDA, CDR2 SQIVND, per germline (reference sequence). This CDR3 comprises 15 residues. Unmatched junction bases numbered 10, after V lost 7 bases and J lost 4 bases.

V and J are TRBV20-1 and TRBJ2-7, with 7 positions matching TRBD2. From germline, CDR1 is DFQATT and CDR2 SNEGSKA (reference sequence). This CDR3 has 11 residues. Trimming cost V 6 bases and J 6 bases; bases outside gene matches: 5. Written as DNA, the CDR3 is TGCAGTGCCCACTCGGGGGGCGAGCAGTACTTC. Translation: CSAHSGGEQYF.